These 30 T cell receptor beta chains were sequenced from one sample in a study of cytomegalovirus exposure and HLA in healthy donors. PCR primers comprised 60 Vbeta and 13 Jbeta primers. Profiling relied on immunoSEQ multiplex PCR, and the TCRdb table lists in-frame clones only, not all of them. The repertoire holds about 170,000 clones, approximately 78% seen once, with 0.77% in the top ten. Source material: PBMCs. These receptors all come from a woman aged 18-29 years in good health and CMV-seronegative.

This chain joins TRBV19 and TRBJ1-1; weak D call: TRBD1 (5 bases). This CDR3 comprises 14 residues. V was pared by 4 bases and J by 2 bases, with 11 bases between. Germline values: CDR1 LNHDA, CDR2 SQIVND (reference sequence). Here the CDR3 reads CASSRRRGNTEAFF. For the CDR3, the DNA is TGTGCCAGTAGTAGGAGAAGGGGTAACACTGAAGCTTTCTTT.

The V and J genes are TRBV4-2 and TRBJ1-1; no reliable D call. Trimming cost V 1 base and J 4 bases, with 7 bases left between them. This CDR3 contains 13 residues. Germline CDR1 is LGHNA and CDR2 is YNFKEQ. The CDR3 DNA is TGTGCCAGCAGCCAAGTTGCAGGCACTGAAGCTTTCTTT. This codes for CASSQVAGTEAFF.

The J gene is TRBJ2-1, the V gene TRBV7-9; 10 bases are a match to TRBD2. Germline CDR1 SEHNR, CDR2 FQNEAQ (reference sequence). The length of the CDR3 is 13 residues. J lost 8 bases, V lost 10 bases, and 8 bases had no gene match. Written as DNA, the CDR3 is TGTGCCACCGGGGCTAGCGGGAGCCATGAGCAGTTCTTC. The encoded protein is CATGASGSHEQFF.

The V and J genes are TRBV5-1 and TRBJ2-5, with 8 bases fitting TRBD2. V lost 0 bases, J lost 5 bases, and 3 bases stayed unmatched. CDR3 size: 14 residues. Germline values: CDR1 SGHRS, CDR2 YFSETQ. CDR3 sequence: CASSLGGRTETQYF. DNA for the CDR3: TGCGCCAGCAGCTTGGGCGGGAGGACGGAGACCCAGTACTTC.

The J gene is TRBJ1-6, the V gene TRBV28, with D maybe TRBD1 (6 bases). Per the germline V gene, CDR1 is MDHEN and CDR2 is SYDVKM. The CDR3 totals 17 residues. The V and J ends lost 4 bases and 7 bases respectively, with 20 bases between them. CDR3 DNA sequence: TGTGCCAGCAGTTCCCAACACGGGACAACGGGGAATTCACCCCTCCACTTT. It yields the protein CASSSQHGTTGNSPLHF.

The rearrangement links TRBV5-6 to TRBJ1-2; TRBD1 agrees at 7 bases. Germline lookup yields CDR1 SGHDT and CDR2 YYEEEE. The V segment lost 0 bases and the J segment 4 bases; nucleotides outside the gene matches: 9. CDR3 length: 16 amino acids. CDR3 region: CASSLAENRGGYGYTF. The CDR3 DNA reads TGTGCCAGCAGCTTGGCGGAGAACAGGGGAGGCTATGGCTACACCTTC.

This clone is a singleton in its sample. The chain has TRBV4-3 and TRBJ2-2; 9 nucleotides align to TRBD1. V was pared by 4 bases and J by 5 bases, with 5 bases of the junction left unmatched. This CDR3 contains 15 residues. From germline, CDR1 is LGHNA and CDR2 YSLEER. CDR3 sequence reads: CASSPGDRETGELFF. The CDR3 nucleotides read TGCGCCAGCAGCCCGGGGGACAGGGAGACCGGGGAGCTGTTTTTT.

V usage is TRBV13 and J usage is TRBJ2-7; 9 bases line up with TRBD1. Per the germline V gene, CDR1 is PRHDT and CDR2 is FYEKMQ (reference sequence). This CDR3 is built from 18 residues. After removal of 0 bases from V and 0 bases from J, the junction contained 9 bases not matched to a gene. The CDR3 bases are TGTGCCAGCAGCTTAGGGGGTTTGGGACAGGGCCTCTCCTACGAGCAGTACTTC. It specifies CASSLGGLGQGLSYEQYF.

The chain carries TRBV15 and TRBJ1-5; D unclear. V dropped 0 bases and J dropped 7 bases, with 7 bases sitting between them. The CDR3 spans 13 residues. Per the germline V gene, CDR1 is LNHNV and CDR2 is YYDKDF (reference sequence). In nucleotides, the CDR3 is TGTGCCACCAGCAGAGATCGGGTCCAGCCCCAGCATTTT. This codes for CATSRDRVQPQHF.

The chain is built from TRBV19 and TRBJ2-3, with D tentatively TRBD2 (6 bases). V was pared by 5 bases and J by 4 bases, with 13 bases between. This CDR3 is 14 amino acids long. The germline V gene encodes CDR1 LNHDA and CDR2 SQIVND (reference sequence). The CDR3 nucleotides are TGTGCCAGTAGTCCCCCAGCGGGTCCAGATACGCAGTATTTT. Translated, it gives CASSPPAGPDTQYF. Together with reference TRBV19 and TRBJ2-3, the CDR3 gives the full variable domain: DGGITQSPKYLFRKEGQNVTLSCEQNLNHDAMYWYRQDPGQGLRLIYYSQIVNDFQKGDIAEGYSVSREKKESFPLTVTSAQKNPTAFYLCASSPPAGPDTQYFGPGTRLTVL.

This chain links TRBV5-1 with TRBJ2-5, with D perhaps matching TRBD2 (5 bases). The J call may be mistaken, given a closer DNA end match to TRBJ2-7. This CDR3 has 14 residues. The germline V gene encodes CDR1 SGHRS and CDR2 YFSETQ. CDR3 in amino acids: CASSRGWLSSEQYF. CDR3 sequence (DNA): TGCGCCAGCAGTCGCGGGTGGTTGAGTAGCGAGCAGTACTTC.

This clone was seen a few times. The genes are TRBV11-3 and TRBJ2-7, with D perhaps matching TRBD1 (5 bases). V was pared by 3 bases and J by 5 bases, with 17 bases between. In germline, CDR1 is SGHNT, CDR2 YENEEA. The CDR3 has 15 residues. The CDR3 DNA reads TGTGCCAGCAGCTTCGATCCAGGGCGGACCCACGAGCAGTACTTC. Amino acid sequence: CASSFDPGRTHEQYF. The whole variable domain, remainder taken from reference TRBV11-3 and TRBJ2-7, is EAGVVQSPRYKIIEKKQPVAFWCNPISGHNTLYWYLQNLGQGPELLIRYENEEAVDDSQLPKDRFSAERLKGVDSTLKIQPAELGDSAVYLCASSFDPGRTHEQYFGPGTRLTVT.

V gene TRBV5-1 combines with J gene TRBJ1-1; TRBD1 is a possible D gene (6 bases). Trimming shortened V by 3 bases and J by 0 bases, and 12 bases separated the two germline ends. Germline V lookup: CDR1 SGHRS, CDR2 YFSETQ. CDR3 length: 15 residues. The CDR3 protein is CASSSLDSMNTEAFF. In DNA, the CDR3 is TGCGCCAGCAGCTCTCTGGACAGTATGAACACTGAAGCTTTCTTT.

The chain is built from TRBV14 and TRBJ2-5; 8 nucleotides agree with TRBD1. The CDR3 totals 14 residues. J was trimmed by 5 bases and V by 4 bases; bases with no gene match: 6. Per germline, CDR1 SGHDN and CDR2 FVKESK. The CDR3 spells CASSLDRGRETQYF. For the CDR3, the DNA is TGTGCCAGCAGCCTAGACAGGGGCCGCGAGACCCAGTACTTC.

The CDR3 DNA reads TGTGCCAGCAGCGTCGGAGCTAGCGGATTGACAAGTTTCCCGTTCTTC. This sequence encodes CASSVGASGLTSFPFF. V gene TRBV5-5 combines with J gene TRBJ2-1; 7 bases are a match to TRBD2. V shed 4 bases, J shed 15 bases, and the junction held 22 bases outside the gene matches. CDR3 length equals 16 residues. Germline values: CDR1 SGHKS, CDR2 YYEKEE (reference sequence).

The chain links TRBV19 to TRBJ2-2; D not resolved. The CDR3 is made up of 15 amino acids. V was clipped by 7 bases and J by 0 bases, with 12 bases between them. Germline values: CDR1 LNHDA, CDR2 SQIVND (reference sequence). The CDR3 nucleotides read TGTGCCAGTAAATACTTATCGTCGAACACCGGGGAGCTGTTTTTT. Its protein product is CASKYLSSNTGELFF.

CDR3 DNA sequence: TGCGCCAGCAGCCTCCGGGACTCCGGCACAGATACGCAGTATTTT. Its protein product is CASSLRDSGTDTQYF. The chain links TRBV5-1 to TRBJ2-3; D perhaps matches TRBD2 (6 bases). The ends were cut back, 4 bases at V and 1 base at J, with 13 bases in the middle. CDR1 and CDR2 (germline): SGHRS, YFSETQ. The CDR3 totals 15 residues.

Regarding this clone: Germline is not matched at one junction end, which may reflect a read error. This chain connects TRBV28 to TRBJ2-4, with 8 bases lining up with TRBD1. The CDR3 spans 13 residues. CDR1 and CDR2 (germline): MDHEN, SYDVKM. DNA of the CDR3: TGTGCGAGCACAACAGGGGGTGATCACATTCAGTACTTC. Its protein product is CASTTGGDHIQYF.

This chain connects TRBV28 to TRBJ2-2; 7 bases agree with TRBD1. The CDR3 is 14 residues long. The V gene's germline CDR1 is MDHEN and CDR2 SYDVKM. V lost 4 bases and J lost 5; bases outside the gene matches: 4. CDR3 in amino acids: CASSSGQLTGELFF. CDR3 sequence (DNA): TGTGCCAGCAGTTCGGGACAGCTGACCGGGGAGCTGTTTTTT.

The chain couples TRBV7-9 to TRBJ2-5; 10 bases are shared with TRBD2. The DNA end is a closer match to TRBJ2-7, so the J assignment may be wrong. The CDR3 consists of 17 residues. Per germline, CDR1 SEHNR and CDR2 FQNEAQ (reference sequence). CDR3 nucleotides: TGTGCCAGCAGCTTCCCCTCCAGCGGGAGGGCCCCTTACGAGCAGTACTTC. Its translation is CASSFPSSGRAPYEQYF.

A single count supports this clone. V usage is TRBV6-5 and J usage is TRBJ2-4; the D is unclear. Germline assignment: CDR1 MNHEY and CDR2 SVGAGI. This CDR3 has 14 amino acids. Deletions cut 7 bases from V and 1 base from J, with 11 bases between. The CDR3 coding sequence is TGTGCCAGCACCAGACTCGGGGCCAAAAACATTCAGTACTTC. It specifies CASTRLGAKNIQYF.

A single count supports this clone. This chain links TRBV19 with TRBJ1-5; D is uncertain. The ends were cut back, 3 bases at V and 4 bases at J, with 7 bases in the middle. The germline gives CDR1 LNHDA, CDR2 SQIVND (reference sequence). This CDR3 spans 13 amino acids. The chain's CDR3 is CASSISRNQPQHF. CDR3 nucleotide sequence: TGTGCCAGTAGTATTAGCAGAAATCAGCCCCAGCATTTT.

The CDR3 nucleotides read TGTGCCAGCAGTGAAAGCGGGGGGACCTATGGCTACACCTTC. Amino acids: CASSESGGTYGYTF. The rearrangement links TRBV6-1 to TRBJ1-2; tentatively, D is TRBD1 (5 bases). The germline CDR1 and CDR2 sequences are MNHNS and SASEGT. V gave up 2 bases and J gave up 4 bases, with 11 bases separating them. The CDR3 loop spans 14 amino acids.

J is TRBJ2-5 and V is TRBV21-1; the table's D call, TRBD2, has no DNA check behind it. TRBV21-1 is a documented pseudogene. The CDR3 is made up of 18 amino acids. The CDR3 loop is CASSKEEGLAGDGETQYF. The CDR3, as DNA: TGTGCCAGCAGCAAAGAGGAAGGACTAGCGGGAGATGGAGAGACCCAGTACTTC.

Worth noting for this clone: The limits of the CDR3 on the DNA are not certain, so only TCRdb's listed CDR3 is given. This chain joins TRBV19 and TRBJ2-2; the D call in the table, TRBD2, was not verified against the DNA. The CDR3 is 17 residues long, counting both termini. Germline V lookup: CDR1 LNHDA, CDR2 SQIVND (reference sequence). The CDR3: CASSLGTGRAVTGELFF.

This clone was observed a single time. The germline gene is not matched at one end of the junction; a read error may be the cause. The chain combines TRBV25-1 with TRBJ1-2, with a weak D call TRBD1 (6 bases). Germline V gives CDR1 MGHDK, CDR2 SYGVNS. CDR3 length: 17 residues. The DNA of the CDR3 is TGTGCCAGCAGTGAGGCTACAGGGAAGAGGGCTAACTATGGCTGCACCTTC. It encodes CASSEATGKRANYGCTF.

This chain's CDR3 is CASSLGLAGANGEQYF. CDR3 sequence (DNA): TGTGCCAGCTCATTGGGACTAGCGGGAGCAAATGGCGAGCAGTACTTC. J is TRBJ2-7 and V is TRBV18; 14 bases are a match to TRBD2. CDR1 is KGHSH, CDR2 LQKENI, per germline. CDR3 length: 16 residues. V lost 5 bases, J lost 6 bases, and 9 bases stayed unmatched.

This chain links TRBV30 with TRBJ2-2; the D is unclear. From germline, CDR1 is GTSNPN and CDR2 SVGIG (reference sequence). The CDR3 has 15 amino acids. Trimming removed 0 bases from V and 0 bases from J, with 8 bases in between. The CDR3 DNA follows: TGTGCCTGGAGTGTCAGGCTGACGAACACCGGGGAGCTGTTTTTT. Translated, it gives CAWSVRLTNTGELFF.

This clone was observed a handful of times. DNA of the CDR3: TGTGCCAGCAGCCCACTAGGGACAGGGATGACTGGGGCCAACGTCCTGACTTTC. As protein: CASSPLGTGMTGANVLTF. The chain carries TRBV7-9 and TRBJ2-6, with 9 bases identical to TRBD1. CDR3 length: 18 residues. V was clipped by 5 bases and J by 2 bases; unmatched bases: 10. CDR1 and CDR2 (germline): SEHNR, FQNEAQ (reference sequence).

This chain uses TRBV7-3 with TRBJ2-1, with D perhaps matching TRBD2 (5 bases). The CDR3 has 15 amino acids. Germline V gives CDR1 SGHTA, CDR2 FQGTGA. V lost 1 base and J lost 9, with 16 bases in between. CDR3 bases: TGTGCCAGCAGCTTAAGTATGAGTAGCGTTAGTGAGCAGTTCTTC. Its translation is CASSLSMSSVSEQFF.